Listed below are T cell receptor beta chains from one sample, sequenced in a study of T-cell memory formation after mild COVID-19. Via MiXCR, TCRdb re-called the 5' RACE reads, giving one row per CDR3 protein. The sample has around 300,000 distinct CDR3 sequences, approximately 14% seen once. Sequenced sample: PBMCs or a T cell subset sorted from them (not recorded which). The origin of the receptors is a man aged 18 to 29 who had mild COVID-19 (a few samples of this study predate the infection). Cell type and time point are not known. The CDR3 runs from the conserved cysteine through the conserved F or W. Fields, in order: V gene, D gene, clone size, J gene, CDR3 protein, CDR3 DNA. The D gene is left open where the match is weak. Expanded clones get a size class; other rows say once, few or many, or leave the size out.

>TRBV5-6|.|few|TRBJ2-7
CASNFRGGLSEQYF
TGTGCCAGCAACTTTCGAGGGGGGCTAAGCGAGCAGTACTTC
>TRBV6-1|.|.|TRBJ1-1
CASSADGTTEAFF
TGTGCCAGCAGCGCCGATGGAACCACTGAAGCTTTCTTT
>TRBV12-3/TRBV12-4|.|.|TRBJ1-1
CASSFWGVNTEAFF
TGTGCCAGCAGTTTCTGGGGGGTGAACACTGAAGCTTTCTTT
>TRBV7-2|TRBD2|.|TRBJ2-5
CASSRLAGYQETQYF
TGTGCCAGCAGCCGACTAGCGGGGTACCAAGAGACCCAGTACTTC
>TRBV27|.|few|TRBJ2-7
CASSFSDSYEQYF
TGTGCCAGCAGTTTTTCCGACAGCTACGAGCAGTACTTC
>TRBV11-2|TRBD2|many|TRBJ2-1
CASSRGLSGGSSYNEQFF
TGTGCCAGCAGCCGCGGGCTTAGCGGGGGGTCCTCCTACAATGAGCAGTTCTTC
>TRBV3-1|.|.|TRBJ2-3
CASSQVAGLGTDTQYF
TGTGCCAGCAGCCAAGTTGCGGGTCTCGGCACAGATACGCAGTATTTT
>TRBV7-3|.|.|TRBJ2-3
CASRPSGAGTDTQYF
TGTGCCAGCAGACCAAGCGGTGCTGGCACAGATACGCAGTATTTT
>TRBV5-1|.|.|TRBJ1-4
CASSRTGELNEKLFF
TGCGCCAGCAGCCGAACAGGCGAACTTAATGAAAAACTGTTTTTT
>TRBV5-5|TRBD1|.|TRBJ2-1
CASSYGQGANEQFF
TGTGCCAGCAGCTACGGACAGGGGGCCAATGAGCAGTTCTTC
>TRBV29-1|.|.|TRBJ2-1
CSEKSGVYEQFF
TGCAGCGAAAAGAGTGGCGTCTATGAGCAGTTCTTC
>TRBV25-1|.|.|TRBJ2-5
CASSETGRQETQYF
TGTGCCAGCAGTGAAACAGGCAGACAAGAGACCCAGTACTTC
>TRBV7-9|.|.|TRBJ1-1
CATKPTGENTEAFF
TGTGCCACTAAACCTACGGGTGAGAACACTGAAGCTTTCTTT
>TRBV29-1|.|.|TRBJ2-1
CSVGIDEQFF
TGCAGCGTTGGGATTGATGAGCAGTTCTTC
>TRBV5-8|.|.|TRBJ2-5
CASSQARVIQETQYF
TGTGCCAGCAGCCAGGCGAGGGTGATCCAAGAGACCCAGTACTTC
>TRBV5-1|.|few|TRBJ2-7
CASSFLGEQYF
TGCGCCAGCAGCTTTTTGGGGGAGCAGTACTTC
>TRBV7-9|TRBD2|.|TRBJ2-3
CASGTSVNTDTQYF
TGTGCCAGCGGGACTAGCGTTAACACAGATACGCAGTATTTT
>TRBV7-9|.|few|TRBJ1-1
CASSDGQSNTEAFF
TGTGCCAGCAGTGACGGACAGTCGAACACTGAAGCTTTCTTT
>TRBV12-5|.|few|TRBJ1-6
CASGRESMSSPLHF
TGTGCTAGTGGACGGGAATCGATGAGTTCACCCCTCCACTTT